The clone carrying this T cell receptor beta chain was found a few times. TCRdb analysed the 5' RACE reads with MiXCR anew, one entry per CDR3 protein. This table has a few hundred thousand distinct CDR3 sequences, around 20% appearing once. This record comes from a study of T-cell memory formation after mild COVID-19. Germline CDR1 LGHNA, CDR2 YSLEER. The CDR3 covers 15 residues. Unmatched junction bases numbered 6, after V lost 4 bases and J lost 3 bases. Sequencing input: PBMCs or a T cell subset sorted from them (not recorded which). The V call is TRBV4-3, the J call TRBJ2-3, with 8 bases matching TRBD2. This TCR derives from an adult woman who had mild COVID-19 (a few samples of this study predate the infection). Cell type and time point are not known. CDR3 bases: TGCGCCAGCAGCCGCTCGCAGCGGGAGACAGATACGCAGTATTTT. This gives the protein CASSRSQRETDTQYF.